This is a list of T cell receptor beta chains from one sample in a study of CD8 T cells in ankylosing spondylitis. TCRdb reprocessed the 5' RACE reads with MiXCR, giving one entry per CDR3 protein. The sample has roughly 400,000 distinct CDR3 sequences, 20% to 25% seen once. Sequencing was carried out using blood, either unsorted or a sorted T cell fraction (not recorded which). The receptors originated from a male donor with ankylosing spondylitis. Both conserved end residues are part of each CDR3. A D gene is named only where the DNA matches it firmly. The listing skips clone size in some rows; elsewhere it reads once, few, many or a size class.

>NA|NA|TRBJ2-5|TRBV29-1|13
CSAQQGGGETQYF
TGCAGCGCTCAACAGGGTGGGGGGGAGACCCAGTACTTC
>TRBD1|NA|TRBJ2-3|TRBV5-1|16
CASSSRQGSSTDTQYF
TGCGCCAGCAGCTCTCGACAGGGTTCTAGCACAGATACGCAGTATTTT
>TRBD1|NA|TRBJ1-2|TRBV10-3|15
CAMGTVIGTDYGYTF
TGTGCCATGGGGACCGTCATCGGGACAGATTATGGCTACACCTTC
>NA|NA|TRBJ1-5|TRBV20-1|13
CSARDTTNQPQHF
TGCAGTGCTAGAGATACCACCAATCAGCCCCAGCATTTT
>NA|few|TRBJ1-5|TRBV7-2|13
CASSQGTVQPQHF
TGTGCCAGCAGCCAGGGGACGGTTCAGCCCCAGCATTTT
>TRBD2|many|TRBJ2-1|TRBV28|16
CASRPQLAGGYNEQFF
TGTGCCAGCAGACCTCAACTAGCGGGGGGTTACAATGAGCAGTTCTTC
>NA|NA|TRBJ1-5|TRBV10-3|13
CAISEARDQPQHF
TGTGCCATCAGTGAAGCCAGGGACCAGCCCCAGCATTTT
>NA|NA|TRBJ2-3|TRBV30|15
CAWSATGSRTDTQYF
TGTGCCTGGAGTGCAACAGGGAGCCGCACAGATACGCAGTATTTT
>NA|few|TRBJ2-2|TRBV12-3/TRBV12-4|15
CASSAATRGVGELFF
TGTGCCAGCAGTGCCGCCACTAGGGGCGTGGGGGAGCTGTTTTTT
>TRBD2|NA|TRBJ2-5|TRBV6-5|16
CASSYSLAAVGETQYF
TGTGCCAGCAGTTACTCTCTAGCGGCCGTAGGGGAGACCCAGTACTTC
>NA|few|TRBJ2-1|TRBV10-3|18
CAISGFGDLKSSYNEQFF
TGTGCCATCAGTGGGTTCGGGGACTTGAAAAGCTCCTACAATGAGCAGTTCTTC
>NA|NA|TRBJ1-1|TRBV3-1|15
CASSRLGGSNTEAFF
TGTGCCAGCAGCCGCTTAGGGGGGTCTAACACTGAAGCTTTCTTT
>NA|many|TRBJ1-3|TRBV6-5|11
CASQSGNTIYF
TGTGCCAGCCAATCTGGAAACACCATATATTTT
>NA|few|TRBJ1-3|TRBV29-1|14
CSAGDRSSGNTIYF
TGCAGCGCCGGCGACAGGAGCTCTGGAAACACCATATATTTT
>TRBD1|few|TRBJ2-7|TRBV6-5|15
CASSYMGQGNYEQYF
TGTGCCAGCAGTTACATGGGACAGGGGAACTACGAGCAGTACTTC
>NA|NA|TRBJ2-1|TRBV28|14
CASSPHSGRSEQFF
TGTGCCAGCAGTCCTCATAGCGGTAGATCGGAGCAGTTCTTC